The T cell receptor beta chain under discussion was sequenced for a study of beta chain features in type 1 diabetes. Comments on this clone: Its antigen remains unidentified.

Per the germline V gene, CDR1 is LGHNA and CDR2 is YNFKEQ. V dropped 3 bases and J dropped 0 bases, with 10 bases sitting between them. This CDR3 region has 15 residues. Every bit of the isolated RNA underwent reverse transcription, so sequencing read expressed TCRB transcripts. An average about 3.8 million reads came from naive, central memory and regulatory T cell samples. Profiling relied on immunoSEQ multiplex PCR, and the TCRdb table lists in-frame clones only, not all of them. The sample has 300,000 to 450,000 clones, roughly 12% seen once. Study results and limitations: Since sequencing was performed on cDNA, cells with high TCR expression could be over-represented.

Sorting with CD45RO/CCR7/CD25/CD127/CD95/CD27 yielded naive, central memory, regulatory and stem-like memory CD4+ cells. Sequences were obtained from naive CD4+ T cells from blood. The V and J genes are TRBV4-2 and TRBJ2-3; D perhaps matches TRBD2 (6 bases). The clonotype was recovered from a man aged 18-30 years in good health. In DNA form, the CDR3 reads TGTGCCAGCAGCCACGGGGCGGGAAGCACAGATACGCAGTATTTT. It encodes CASSHGAGSTDTQYF.